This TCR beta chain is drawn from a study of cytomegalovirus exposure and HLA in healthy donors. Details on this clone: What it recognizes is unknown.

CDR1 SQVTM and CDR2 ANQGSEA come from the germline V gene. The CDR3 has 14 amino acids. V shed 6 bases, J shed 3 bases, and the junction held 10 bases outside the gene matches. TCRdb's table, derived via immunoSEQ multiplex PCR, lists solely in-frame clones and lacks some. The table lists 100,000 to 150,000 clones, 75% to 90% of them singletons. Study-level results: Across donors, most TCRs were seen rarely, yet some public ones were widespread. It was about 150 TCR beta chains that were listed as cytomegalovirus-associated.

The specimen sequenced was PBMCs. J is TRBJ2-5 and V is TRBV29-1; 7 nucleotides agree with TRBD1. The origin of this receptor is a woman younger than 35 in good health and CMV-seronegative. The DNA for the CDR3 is TGCAGCGTCCTGGGGCAGGGGGTAAAAGAGACCCAGTACTTC. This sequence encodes CSVLGQGVKETQYF.